A single sample gave rise to the 5 T cell receptor beta chains below, sequenced in a study of T cell responses to AZD1222 COVID-19 vaccine. Produced via immunoSEQ multiplex PCR; TCRdb's table is partial and in-frame only. The sample consists of around 130,000 clones, about 93% of them appearing once. This specimen was peripheral blood, taken on day 0 of AZD1222 vaccination. Every receptor here comes from an adult in good health.

The V call is TRBV29-1, the J call TRBJ2-6, with D perhaps TRBD2 (5 bases). CDR1 is SQVTM and CDR2 is ANQGSEA in the germline V gene. The length of the CDR3 is 18 residues. V shed 7 bases and J shed 0 bases, with 22 bases lying between them. In nucleotides, the CDR3 is TGCAGCGCCTGGGGTCCCGGGGATCCTCCCTCTGGGGCCAACGTCCTGACTTTC. Its translation is CSAWGPGDPPSGANVLTF.

The V call is TRBV7-2, the J call TRBJ1-1; 12 bases fit TRBD1. CDR3 length: 14 residues. Germline-derived CDR1 and CDR2 are SGHTA and FQGNSA. V shed 7 bases, J shed 7 bases, and the junction held 7 bases outside the gene matches. The CDR3 DNA sequence: TGTGCCAGCACCTTCGGGGACAGGGGGCTTGAAGCTTTCTTT. It specifies CASTFGDRGLEAFF.

This sequence joins TRBV23-1 and TRBJ2-3; D not certain. TRBV23-1 is given ORF status, its function remaining uncertain. CDR3 length: 19 residues. V was trimmed by 3 bases and J by 2 bases, leaving 24 bases between them. The CDR3 DNA reads as TGCGCCAGCAGTCATCCCCGACACTTGGGTGGACCTAACACAGATACGCAGTATTTT. It codes for CASSHPRHLGGPNTDTQYF.

This chain links TRBV30 with TRBJ2-1; D is unresolved. Trimming shortened V by 2 bases and J by 12 bases, and 8 bases separated the two germline ends. Germline V gene data show CDR1 as GTSNPN and CDR2 as SVGIG (reference sequence). The CDR3 contains 10 residues. In DNA, the CDR3 is TGTGCCTGGAGTTCCTGGGGGCAGTTCTTC. Protein sequence: CAWSSWGQFF.

This clone was seen just once. The chain combines TRBV28 with TRBJ2-2; D gene uncertain. The CDR3 has 14 residues. Trimming took off 5 bases at V and 8 bases at J, with 15 bases between the two ends. CDR1 MDHEN and CDR2 SYDVKM come from the germline V gene. CDR3 sequence (DNA): TGTGCCAGCAGTCTATCAGACGCCCAGGGGGAGCTGTTTTTT. It yields the protein CASSLSDAQGELFF.